This T cell receptor (beta chain) appears in the sequencing data of a study of cytomegalovirus exposure and HLA in healthy donors. This CDR3 is built from 14 residues. Unmatched junction bases numbered 6, after V lost 2 bases and J lost 11 bases. CDR1 is SNHLY, CDR2 FYNNEI, per germline. A remark on this clone: Its antigen is not identified.

Amplification used 60 Vbeta primers and 13 Jbeta primers. Clones were sequenced by immunoSEQ multiplex PCR, and TCRdb holds only the in-frame ones, with some missing. The sample has about 120,000 clones; about four fifths are singletons. Broader study findings: With further analysis later on, most CMV-associated TCR beta chains appeared HLA-restricted.

This clonotype was obtained from a woman younger than 45 in good health and CMV-seronegative. The genes are TRBV2 and TRBJ1-6; 7 nucleotides match TRBD1. The source material was PBMCs. CDR3 coding DNA: TGTGCCAGCAGTGAACGACAGGGAAGTCCACCCCTCCACTTT. It codes for CASSERQGSPPLHF.